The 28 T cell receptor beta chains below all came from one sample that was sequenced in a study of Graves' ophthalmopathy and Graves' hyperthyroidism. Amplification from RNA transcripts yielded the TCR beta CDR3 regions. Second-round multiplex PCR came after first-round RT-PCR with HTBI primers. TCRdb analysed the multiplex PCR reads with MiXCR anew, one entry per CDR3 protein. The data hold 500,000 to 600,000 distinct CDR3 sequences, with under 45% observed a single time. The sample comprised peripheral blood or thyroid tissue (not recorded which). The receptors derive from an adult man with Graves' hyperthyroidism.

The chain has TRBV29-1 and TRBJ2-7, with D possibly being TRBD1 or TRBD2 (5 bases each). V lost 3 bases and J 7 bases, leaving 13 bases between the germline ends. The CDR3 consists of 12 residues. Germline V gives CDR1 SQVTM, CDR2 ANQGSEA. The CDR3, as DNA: TGCAGCGTTGAGAGAGGGGTAGATGAGCAGTACTTC. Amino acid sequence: CSVERGVDEQYF.

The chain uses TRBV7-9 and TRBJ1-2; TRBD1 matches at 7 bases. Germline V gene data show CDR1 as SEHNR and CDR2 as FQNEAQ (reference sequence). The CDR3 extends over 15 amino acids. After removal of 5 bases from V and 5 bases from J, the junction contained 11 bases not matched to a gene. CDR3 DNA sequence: TGTGCCAGCAGCCTCACAGGGCAGGGGGAGTATGGCTACACCTTC. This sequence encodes CASSLTGQGEYGYTF.

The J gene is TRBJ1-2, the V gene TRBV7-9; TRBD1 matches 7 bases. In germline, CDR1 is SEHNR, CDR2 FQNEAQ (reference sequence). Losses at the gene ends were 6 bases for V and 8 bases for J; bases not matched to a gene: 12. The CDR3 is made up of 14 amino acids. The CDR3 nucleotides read TGTGCCAGCAGGCCTAGCGGAAAGGGGGCGGGCTACACCTTC. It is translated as CASRPSGKGAGYTF.

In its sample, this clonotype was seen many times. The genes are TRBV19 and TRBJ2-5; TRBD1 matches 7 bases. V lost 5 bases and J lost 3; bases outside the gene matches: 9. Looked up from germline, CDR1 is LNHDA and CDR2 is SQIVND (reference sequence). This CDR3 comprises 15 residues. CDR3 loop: CASSFRDRSKETQYF. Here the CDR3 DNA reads TGTGCCAGTAGTTTCCGGGACAGAAGCAAAGAGACCCAGTACTTC. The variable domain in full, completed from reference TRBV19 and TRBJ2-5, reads DGGITQSPKYLFRKEGQNVTLSCEQNLNHDAMYWYRQDPGQGLRLIYYSQIVNDFQKGDIAEGYSVSREKKESFPLTVTSAQKNPTAFYLCASSFRDRSKETQYFGPGTRLLVL.

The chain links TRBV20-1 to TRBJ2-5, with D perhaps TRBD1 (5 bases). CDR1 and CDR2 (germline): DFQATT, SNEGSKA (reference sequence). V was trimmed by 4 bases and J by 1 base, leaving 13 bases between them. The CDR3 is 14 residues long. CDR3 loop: CSANPDSPQETQYF. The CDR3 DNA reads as TGCAGTGCTAACCCAGACAGCCCCCAAGAGACCCAGTACTTC.

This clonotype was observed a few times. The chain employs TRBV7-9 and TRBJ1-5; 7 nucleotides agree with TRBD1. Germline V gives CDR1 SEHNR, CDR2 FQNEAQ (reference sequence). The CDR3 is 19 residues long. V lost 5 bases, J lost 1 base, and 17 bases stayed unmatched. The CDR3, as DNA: TGTGCCAGCAGCGAATTCCCACCCTTGACAGGGATGAGCAATCAGCCCCAGCATTTT. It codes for CASSEFPPLTGMSNQPQHF.

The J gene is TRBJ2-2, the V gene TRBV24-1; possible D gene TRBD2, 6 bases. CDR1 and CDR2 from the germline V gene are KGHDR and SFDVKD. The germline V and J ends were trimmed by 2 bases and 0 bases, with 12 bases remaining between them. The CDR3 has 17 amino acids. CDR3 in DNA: TGTGCCACCAGTGATTCTTTTGGCGGGACGAACACCGGGGAGCTGTTTTTT. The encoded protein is CATSDSFGGTNTGELFF.

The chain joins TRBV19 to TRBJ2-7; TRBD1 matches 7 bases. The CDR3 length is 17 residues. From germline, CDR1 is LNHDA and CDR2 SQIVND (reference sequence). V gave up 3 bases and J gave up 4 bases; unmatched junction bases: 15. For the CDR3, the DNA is TGTGCCAGTAGTATGACCAGCAGCTCCGACAGGGCGTACGAGCAGTACTTC. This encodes CASSMTSSSDRAYEQYF.

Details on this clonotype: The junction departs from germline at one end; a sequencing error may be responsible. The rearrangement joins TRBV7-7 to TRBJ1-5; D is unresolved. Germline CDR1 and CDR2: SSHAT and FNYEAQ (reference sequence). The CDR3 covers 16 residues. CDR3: CASSCALGLRGQPQHF. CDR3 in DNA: TGTGCTAGCAGCTGCGCTCTAGGGCTCCGCGGTCAGCCCCAGCATTTT. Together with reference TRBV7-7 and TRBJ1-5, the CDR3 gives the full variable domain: GAGVSQSPRYKVTKRGQDVTLRCDPISSHATLYWYQQALGQGPEFLTYFNYEAQPDKSGLPSDRFSAERPEGSISTLTIQRTEQRDSAMYRCASSCALGLRGQPQHFGDGTRLSIL.

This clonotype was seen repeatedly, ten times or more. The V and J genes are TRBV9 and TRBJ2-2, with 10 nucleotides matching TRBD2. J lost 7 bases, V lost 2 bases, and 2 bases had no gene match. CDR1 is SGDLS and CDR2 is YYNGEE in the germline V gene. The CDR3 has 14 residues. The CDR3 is CASSVTSGNGELFF. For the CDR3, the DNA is TGTGCCAGCAGCGTCACTAGCGGGAACGGGGAGCTGTTTTTT.

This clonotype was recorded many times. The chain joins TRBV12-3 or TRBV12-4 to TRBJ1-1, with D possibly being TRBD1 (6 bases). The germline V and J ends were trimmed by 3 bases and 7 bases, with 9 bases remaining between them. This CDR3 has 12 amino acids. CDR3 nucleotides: TGTGCCAGCAGTTTTAGGACAGATGAAGCTTTCTTT. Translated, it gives CASSFRTDEAFF.

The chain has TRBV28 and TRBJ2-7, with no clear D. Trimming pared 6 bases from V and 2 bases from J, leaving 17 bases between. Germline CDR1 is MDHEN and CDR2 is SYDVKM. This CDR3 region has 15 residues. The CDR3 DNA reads TGTGCCAGCAGCCTTCTCTTGACGCACCCCTACGAGCAGTACTTC. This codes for CASSLLLTHPYEQYF.

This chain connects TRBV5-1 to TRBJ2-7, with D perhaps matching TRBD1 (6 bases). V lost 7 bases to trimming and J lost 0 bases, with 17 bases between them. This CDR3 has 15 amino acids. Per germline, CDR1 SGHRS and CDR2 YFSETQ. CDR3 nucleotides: TGCGCCAGCGGTTCCATGACAGGATACTCCTACGAGCAGTACTTC. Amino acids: CASGSMTGYSYEQYF.

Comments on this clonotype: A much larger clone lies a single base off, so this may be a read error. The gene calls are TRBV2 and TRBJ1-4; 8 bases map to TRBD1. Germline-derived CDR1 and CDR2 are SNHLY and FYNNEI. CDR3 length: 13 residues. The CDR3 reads CASRISGTGKLLF. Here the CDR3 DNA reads TGTGCCAGCAGAATTTCCGGGACAGGAAAACTGTTATTT.

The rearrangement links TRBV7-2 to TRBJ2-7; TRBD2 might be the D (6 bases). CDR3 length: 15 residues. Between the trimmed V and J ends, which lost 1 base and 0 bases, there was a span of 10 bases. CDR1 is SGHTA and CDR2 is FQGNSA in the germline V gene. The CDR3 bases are TGTGCCAGCAGCTTAGAGGGCGGGGCCTCCTACGAGCAGTACTTC. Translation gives CASSLEGGASYEQYF.

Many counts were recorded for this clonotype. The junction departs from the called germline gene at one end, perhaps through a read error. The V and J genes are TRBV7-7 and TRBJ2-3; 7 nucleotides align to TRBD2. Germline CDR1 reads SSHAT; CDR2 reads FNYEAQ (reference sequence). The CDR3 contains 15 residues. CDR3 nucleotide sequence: TGTGCTAGCAGCTTACTAGCGAGCCCCACAGATACGCAGTATTTT. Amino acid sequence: CASSLLASPTDTQYF. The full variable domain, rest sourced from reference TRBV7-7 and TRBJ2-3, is GAGVSQSPRYKVTKRGQDVTLRCDPISSHATLYWYQQALGQGPEFLTYFNYEAQPDKSGLPSDRFSAERPEGSISTLTIQRTEQRDSAMYRCASSLLASPTDTQYFGPGTRLTVL.

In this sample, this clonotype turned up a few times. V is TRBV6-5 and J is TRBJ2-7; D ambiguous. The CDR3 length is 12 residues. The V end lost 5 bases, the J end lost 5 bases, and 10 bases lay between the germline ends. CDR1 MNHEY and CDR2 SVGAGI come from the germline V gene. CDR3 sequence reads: CASSTAADEQYF. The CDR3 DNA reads TGTGCCAGCAGTACGGCCGCCGACGAGCAGTACTTC.

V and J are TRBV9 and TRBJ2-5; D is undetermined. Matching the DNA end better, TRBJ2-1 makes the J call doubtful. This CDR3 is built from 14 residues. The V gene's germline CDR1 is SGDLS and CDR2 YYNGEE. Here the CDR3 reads CASSVVVDGREQFF. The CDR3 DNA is TGTGCCAGCAGCGTAGTCGTAGATGGCCGGGAGCAGTTCTTC.

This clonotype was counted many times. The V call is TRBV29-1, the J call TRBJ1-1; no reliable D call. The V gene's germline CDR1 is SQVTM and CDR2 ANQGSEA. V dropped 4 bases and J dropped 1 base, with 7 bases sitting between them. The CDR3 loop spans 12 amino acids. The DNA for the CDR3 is TGCAGCGTTGTCGACCCGAACACTGAAGCTTTCTTT. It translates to CSVVDPNTEAFF. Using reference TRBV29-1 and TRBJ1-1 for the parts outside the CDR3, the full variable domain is SAVISQKPSRDICQRGTSLTIQCQVDSQVTMMFWYRQQPGQSLTLIATANQGSEATYESGFVIDKFPISRPNLTFSTLTVSNMSPEDSSIYLCSVVDPNTEAFFGQGTRLTVV.

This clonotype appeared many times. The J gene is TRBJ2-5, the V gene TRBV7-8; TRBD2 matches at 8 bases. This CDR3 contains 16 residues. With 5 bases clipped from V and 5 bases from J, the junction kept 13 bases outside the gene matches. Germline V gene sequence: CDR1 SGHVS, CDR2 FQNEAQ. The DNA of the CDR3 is TGTGCCAGCAGCCAGCGGGCACTAGCGGCCCCCGAGACCCAGTACTTC. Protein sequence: CASSQRALAAPETQYF.

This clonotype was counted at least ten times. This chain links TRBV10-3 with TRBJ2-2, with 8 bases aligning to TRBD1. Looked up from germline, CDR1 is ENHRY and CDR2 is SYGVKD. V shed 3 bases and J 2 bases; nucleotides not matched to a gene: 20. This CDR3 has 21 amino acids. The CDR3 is CAISELFGSPRDRQNTGELFF. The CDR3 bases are TGTGCCATCAGTGAATTGTTTGGGTCCCCCCGGGACAGGCAAAACACCGGGGAGCTGTTTTTT.

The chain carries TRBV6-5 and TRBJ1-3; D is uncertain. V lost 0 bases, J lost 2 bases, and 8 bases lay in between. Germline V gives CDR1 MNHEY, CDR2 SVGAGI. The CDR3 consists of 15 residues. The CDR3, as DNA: TGTGCCAGCAGTTACTCGGCAGATCCTGGAAACACCATATATTTT. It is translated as CASSYSADPGNTIYF.

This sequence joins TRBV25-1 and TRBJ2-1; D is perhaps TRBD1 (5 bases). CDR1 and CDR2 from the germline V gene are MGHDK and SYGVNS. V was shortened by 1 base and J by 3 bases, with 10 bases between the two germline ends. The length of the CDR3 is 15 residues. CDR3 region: CASSELGRDYNEQFF. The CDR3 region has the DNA TGTGCCAGCAGTGAATTGGGCAGGGACTACAATGAGCAGTTCTTC. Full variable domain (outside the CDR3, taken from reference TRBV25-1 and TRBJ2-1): EADIYQTPRYLVIGTGKKITLECSQTMGHDKMYWYQQDPGMELHLIHYSYGVNSTEKGDLSSESTVSRIRTEHFPLTLESARPSHTSQYLCASSELGRDYNEQFFGPGTRLTVL.

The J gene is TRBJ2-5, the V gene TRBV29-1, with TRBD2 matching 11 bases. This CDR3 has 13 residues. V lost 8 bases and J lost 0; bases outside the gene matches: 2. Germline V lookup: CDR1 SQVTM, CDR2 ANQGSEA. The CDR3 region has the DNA TGCAGCCGACTAGCGGGGTACCAAGAGACCCAGTACTTC. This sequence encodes CSRLAGYQETQYF.

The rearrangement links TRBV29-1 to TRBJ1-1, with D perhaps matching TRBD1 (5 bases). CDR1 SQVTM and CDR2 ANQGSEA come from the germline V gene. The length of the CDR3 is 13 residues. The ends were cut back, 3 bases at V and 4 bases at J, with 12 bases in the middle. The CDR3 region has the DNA TGCAGCGTTGAGGGCAGGGCGTTCACTGAAGCTTTCTTT. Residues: CSVEGRAFTEAFF.

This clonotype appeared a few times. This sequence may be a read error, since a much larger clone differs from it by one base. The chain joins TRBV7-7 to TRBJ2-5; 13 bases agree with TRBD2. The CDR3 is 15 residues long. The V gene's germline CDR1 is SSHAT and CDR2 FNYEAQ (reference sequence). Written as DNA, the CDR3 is TGTGCTGGCAGCCCGGGACTAGCGGGATCTGAGACCCAGTACTTC. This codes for CAGSPGLAGSETQYF.

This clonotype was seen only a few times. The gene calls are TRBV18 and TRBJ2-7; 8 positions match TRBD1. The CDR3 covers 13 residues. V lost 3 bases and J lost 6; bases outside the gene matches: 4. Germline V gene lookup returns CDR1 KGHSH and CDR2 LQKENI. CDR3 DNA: TGTGCCAGCTCACCGCAACAGGGGGGCGAGCAGTACTTC. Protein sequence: CASSPQQGGEQYF. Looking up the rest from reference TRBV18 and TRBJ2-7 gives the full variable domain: NAGVMQNPRHLVRRRGQEARLRCSPMKGHSHVYWYRQLPEEGLKFMVYLQKENIIDESGMPKERFSAEFPKEGPSILRIQQVVRGDSAAYFCASSPQQGGEQYFGPGTRLTVT.

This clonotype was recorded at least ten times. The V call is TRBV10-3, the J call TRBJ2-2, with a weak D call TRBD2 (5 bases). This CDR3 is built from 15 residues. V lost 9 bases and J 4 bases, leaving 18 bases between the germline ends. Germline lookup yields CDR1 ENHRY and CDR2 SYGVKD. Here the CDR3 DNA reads TGTGCCATAAACCGGGCGGGTCTTAGCACCGGGGAGCTGTTTTTT. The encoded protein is CAINRAGLSTGELFF.